Given below is one TCR beta chain in context. This entry is derived from a study of blood T cell repertoires in COVID-19. Turning to the study itself: Nucleic acid was either cDNA or gDNA, and it came from T cells, B-cell-depleted T cells, or PBMCs.

Here immunoSEQ multiplex PCR was the method, and the copy in TCRdb shows in-frame clones only, minus some. The sample carries around 100,000 clones, roughly 82% recorded once. This sequence was found in a man aged 55-75 years with acute or convalescent COVID-19. Sequenced sample: peripheral blood.

CDR3 in DNA: TGTGCCAGCAGTTTAAGAGGGAGTCTGGGCACTGAAGCTTTCTTT. Its translation: CASSLRGSLGTEAFF. This chain links TRBV28 with TRBJ1-1; D is uncertain. Germline V gene lookup returns CDR1 MDHEN and CDR2 SYDVKM. Trimming shortened V by 2 bases and J by 4 bases, and 14 bases separated the two germline ends. This CDR3 spans 15 amino acids.